The 7 T cell receptor beta chains given below trace back to one sample, sequenced in a study of cytomegalovirus exposure and HLA in healthy donors. Primers included in the PCR were 60 Vbeta and 13 Jbeta primers. This table comes from immunoSEQ multiplex PCR, and its TCRdb copy is limited to in-frame clones, with some not included. The table records about 190,000 clones, about four fifths of them present only once. The sequenced material came from PBMCs. Receptors were obtained from a woman under 30 in good health and CMV-seronegative.

The chain couples TRBV7-8 to TRBJ2-1; 7 bases align to TRBD2. Germline CDR1 is SGHVS and CDR2 is FQNEAQ. Germline trimming cut 4 bases from V and 1 base from J; bases unmatched to any gene: 10. The CDR3 length is 17 residues. Here the CDR3 DNA reads TGTGCCAGCAGCTCCCTTGGCGGGAGCCAATCCTACAATGAGCAGTTCTTC. Residues: CASSSLGGSQSYNEQFF. Full variable domain (outside the CDR3, taken from reference TRBV7-8 and TRBJ2-1): GAGVSQSPRYKVAKRGQDVALRCDPISGHVSLFWYQQALGQGPEFLTYFQNEAQLDKSGLPSDRFFAERPEGSVSTLKIQRTQQEDSAVYLCASSSLGGSQSYNEQFFGPGTRLTVL.

The gene calls are TRBV19 and TRBJ1-2; tentative D call: TRBD1 (5 bases). Deletions cut 3 bases from V and 7 bases from J, with 9 bases between. This CDR3 has 12 amino acids. Germline lookup yields CDR1 LNHDA and CDR2 SQIVND (reference sequence). The CDR3 sequence: CASSMLQVGYTF. The CDR3 coding sequence is TGTGCCAGTAGTATGTTACAGGTTGGCTACACCTTC. The whole variable domain, filled in from reference TRBV19 and TRBJ1-2, reads DGGITQSPKYLFRKEGQNVTLSCEQNLNHDAMYWYRQDPGQGLRLIYYSQIVNDFQKGDIAEGYSVSREKKESFPLTVTSAQKNPTAFYLCASSMLQVGYTFGSGTRLTVV.

The chain combines TRBV9 with TRBJ1-2, with 10 nucleotides matching TRBD1. Germline values: CDR1 SGDLS, CDR2 YYNGEE. The V and J ends lost 0 bases and 4 bases, in that order; junction bases with no gene match: 6. This CDR3 is built from 16 residues. CDR3 sequence reads: CASSVDGTGEPYGYTF. The CDR3 DNA follows: TGTGCCAGCAGCGTAGACGGGACAGGGGAGCCCTATGGCTACACCTTC.

The chain is built from TRBV28 and TRBJ1-2, with 10 bases aligning to TRBD1. Germline loops: CDR1 MDHEN, CDR2 SYDVKM. This CDR3 contains 15 residues. V was clipped by 5 bases and J by 4 bases; unmatched bases: 7. The CDR3 is CASSPPGQGFYGYTF. The DNA of the CDR3 is TGTGCCAGCAGTCCTCCGGGACAGGGGTTCTATGGCTACACCTTC.

The chain links TRBV4-2 to TRBJ2-1, with D unclear. V was shortened by 1 base and J by 5 bases, with 6 bases between the two germline ends. The CDR3 extends over 13 amino acids. In germline, CDR1 is LGHNA, CDR2 YNFKEQ. CDR3 loop: CASSQGRDNEQFF. In nucleotides, the CDR3 is TGTGCCAGCAGCCAAGGCCGAGACAATGAGCAGTTCTTC.

The chain employs TRBV10-1 and TRBJ1-4; unclear D gene. The V gene's germline CDR1 is WNHNN and CDR2 SYGVQD (reference sequence). Trimming left V 3 bases short and J 8 bases short, with 4 bases between. The CDR3 contains 11 residues. The CDR3 nucleotides are TGCGCCAGCAGTGATTCGGAAAAACTGTTTTTT. As protein: CASSDSEKLFF.

The rearrangement links TRBV30 to TRBJ2-7; 10 nucleotides match TRBD1. Germline CDR1 reads GTSNPN; CDR2 reads SVGIG (reference sequence). V lost 5 bases and J lost 0; bases outside the gene matches: 7. The CDR3 runs to 15 residues. The chain's CDR3 is CAWAWGTGASYEQYF. CDR3 nucleotides: TGTGCCTGGGCCTGGGGGACAGGGGCCTCCTACGAGCAGTACTTC.